A single sample is the source of the 7 T cell receptor beta chains below, sequenced in a study of vaccination effects on CD4 cells after COVID-19. Prior to sequencing, the ViraFEST assay stimulated PBMC with viral peptide pools, which expanded the antigen-specific CD4+ T cells. The culture ran for around nine days, and then CD4+ T cells were isolated. Nucleocapsid antibody tests were negative, and the vaccine recipients had no prior SARS-CoV-2 infection. The repertoire was sequenced with immunoSEQ multiplex PCR; TCRdb's copy has only in-frame clones and lacks some. Among over 60,000 clones, roughly three quarters were seen once, and the ten largest hold 2.5% to 3%. The antigens of these receptors remain unknown. The material sequenced was CD4+ T cells from PBMCs cultured with HCoV-NL63 spike peptides, taken before COVID-19 vaccination. The receptors were sampled from a human donor who received a COVID-19 vaccine.

J is TRBJ2-2 and V is TRBV7-2; 9 positions agree with TRBD2. The V segment lost 2 bases and the J segment 0 bases; nucleotides outside the gene matches: 4. Germline assignment: CDR1 SGHTA and CDR2 FQGNSA. There are 17 residues in the CDR3. The CDR3 DNA reads TGTGCCAGCAGCTTAATAGGCGGGGGGGCGAACACCGGGGAGCTGTTTTTT. Its translation is CASSLIGGGANTGELFF.

In the case of this clone: The junction departs from the called germline gene at one end, perhaps through a read error. This rearrangement joins TRBV2 to TRBJ2-2; tentatively, D is TRBD2 (5 bases). Germline CDR1 is SNHLY and CDR2 is FYNNEI. CDR3 size: 16 residues. Written as DNA, the CDR3 is TGTGCCAGCAGGGAAGGACTCCCGGCGAACACCGGGGAGCTGTTTTTT. This sequence encodes CASREGLPANTGELFF.

The rearrangement joins TRBV12-3 or TRBV12-4 to TRBJ1-1; D is possibly TRBD1 (6 bases). This CDR3 comprises 13 residues. Trimming removed 5 bases from V and 0 bases from J, with 7 bases in between. The CDR3 DNA reads as TGTGCCAGCAGTCGACAGGTGAACACTGAAGCTTTCTTT. Residues: CASSRQVNTEAFF.

This clone was counted between two and nine times. Here the CDR3 reads CASSHETGRGYTF. In DNA, the CDR3 is TGTGCCAGCAGCCATGAGACAGGCCGGGGCTACACCTTC. The chain uses TRBV14 and TRBJ1-2; possible D gene TRBD1, 6 bases. The CDR3 totals 13 residues. Germline loops: CDR1 SGHDN, CDR2 FVKESK. V was clipped by 3 bases and J by 8 bases, with 13 bases between them.

The chain links TRBV30 to TRBJ1-3; D ambiguous. The length of the CDR3 is 14 residues. Germline loops: CDR1 GTSNPN, CDR2 SVGIG (reference sequence). Trimming took 5 bases from V and 0 from J, leaving 11 bases between them. The CDR3 sequence: CAWGSWGSGNTIYF. In DNA form, the CDR3 reads TGTGCCTGGGGCTCGTGGGGCTCTGGAAACACCATATATTTT.

This chain uses TRBV2 with TRBJ2-1; 12 bases are a match to TRBD1. The ends lost 4 bases at V and 5 bases at J; junction bases unmatched: 0. Germline V CDR1 and CDR2: SNHLY, FYNNEI. CDR3 size: 14 residues. The CDR3 coding sequence is TGTGCCAGCAGTGGGGACAGGGGGCACAATGAGCAGTTCTTC. It codes for CASSGDRGHNEQFF.

The table lists this clone with a count of one. In DNA, the CDR3 is TGTGCCAGCAGTTACACCCAAGAGACCCAGTACTTC. Amino acids: CASSYTQETQYF. The genes are TRBV6-6 and TRBJ2-5; D is unresolved. This CDR3 contains 12 residues. CDR1 and CDR2 (germline): MNHNY, SVGAGI (reference sequence). V lost 2 bases and J 1 base, leaving 2 bases between the germline ends.